These 23 T cell receptor beta chains were all obtained from the same sample, sequenced in a study of cytomegalovirus exposure and HLA in healthy donors. PCR involved 60 Vbeta and 13 Jbeta primers. Sequencing used immunoSEQ multiplex PCR; TCRdb keeps in-frame clones, though not all of them. The table lists some 150,000 clones, over 60% of them singletons. Sequenced sample: PBMCs. These receptors all come from a woman in her 30s in good health and CMV-seronegative.

The rearrangement joins TRBV19 to TRBJ2-5, with D uncertain. This CDR3 has 16 residues. The ends were cut back, 2 bases at V and 2 bases at J, with 15 bases in the middle. The V gene's germline CDR1 is LNHDA and CDR2 SQIVND (reference sequence). The CDR3 region is CASSIFPQPTQETQYF. As DNA, the CDR3 is TGTGCCAGTAGTATATTCCCTCAACCGACTCAAGAGACCCAGTACTTC.

CDR3 coding DNA: TGTGCCAGCAGTGCGGGAAACTACTACGAGCAGTACTTC. As protein: CASSAGNYYEQYF. The J gene is TRBJ2-7, the V gene TRBV6-1; possibly TRBD2 for D (5 bases). This CDR3 comprises 13 residues. The germline gives CDR1 MNHNS, CDR2 SASEGT. The V gene lost 4 bases and the J gene lost 3 bases, with 10 bases spanning the gap.

About this clone: At one of its ends the junction is not consistent with the germline gene, which may arise from a read error. The V and J genes are TRBV7-9 and TRBJ1-4; TRBD1 is a possible D gene (6 bases). The length of the CDR3 is 14 residues. The germline V gene encodes CDR1 SEHNR and CDR2 FQNEAQ (reference sequence). The CDR3 DNA follows: TGTTCCAGCAGCTTCGAGGGGGGGAATGAAAAACTGTTTTTT. This codes for CSSSFEGGNEKLFF.

In this sample, this clone turned up a few times. The rearrangement uses TRBV7-9 and TRBJ2-5; maybe TRBD1 (5 bases). This CDR3 has 13 amino acids. Trimming pared 7 bases from V and 1 base from J, leaving 10 bases between. The germline V gene has CDR1 SEHNR and CDR2 FQNEAQ (reference sequence). In DNA form, the CDR3 reads TGTGCCAGCAATAAGGACATCCAAGAGACCCAGTACTTC. This encodes CASNKDIQETQYF. Full variable domain (outside the CDR3, taken from reference TRBV7-9 and TRBJ2-5): DTGVSQNPRHKITKRGQNVTFRCDPISEHNRLYWYRQTLGQGPEFLTYFQNEAQLEKSRLLSDRFSAERPKGSFSTLEIQRTEQGDSAMYLCASNKDIQETQYFGPGTRLLVL.

This clone was observed a few times. DNA of the CDR3: TGTGCCAGTAGTATCGGGTTCGAAGCTTTCTTT. Its translation is CASSIGFEAFF. The rearrangement uses TRBV19 and TRBJ1-1, with no clear D. The CDR3 consists of 11 residues. V was trimmed by 3 bases and J by 8 bases, leaving 7 bases between them. Per germline, CDR1 LNHDA and CDR2 SQIVND (reference sequence).

The genes are TRBV7-9 and TRBJ1-1, with 8 nucleotides matching TRBD1. Germline V CDR1 and CDR2: SEHNR, FQNEAQ (reference sequence). CDR3 size: 13 residues. J was trimmed by 10 bases and V by 5 bases; bases with no gene match: 9. The CDR3: CASSPGQGSRAFF. As DNA, the CDR3 is TGTGCCAGCAGCCCAGGACAGGGTTCGCGAGCTTTCTTT.

With respect to this clone: The junction departs from germline at one end; a sequencing error may be responsible. The sample holds other DNA sequences that translate to the same CDR3. The CDR3: CASSVSGSSYNEQFF. The CDR3 DNA follows: TGTGCCAGCAGCGTTAGCGGGAGCTCCTACAACGAGCAGTTCTTC. V usage is TRBV7-2 and J usage is TRBJ2-1; 9 positions match TRBD2. Looked up from germline, CDR1 is SGHTA and CDR2 is FQGNSA. This CDR3 is 15 amino acids long.

The chain is built from TRBV11-3 and TRBJ2-7; D is possibly TRBD2 (5 bases). The CDR3 is 13 residues long. The germline V gene has CDR1 SGHNT and CDR2 YENEEA. Trimming took off 0 bases at V and 6 bases at J, with 9 bases between the two ends. The CDR3 region has the DNA TGTGCCAGCAGCTTAGATTCTAGCTCCGAGCAGTACTTC. This translates into CASSLDSSSEQYF.

The rearrangement joins TRBV7-3 to TRBJ1-2, with TRBD1 matching 7 bases. The CDR3 is 13 amino acids. Germline V gene lookup returns CDR1 SGHTA and CDR2 FQGTGA. Trimming removed 3 bases from V and 8 bases from J; junction bases left unmatched: 6. The CDR3 loop is CASSFSTGKGYTF. In DNA form, the CDR3 reads TGTGCCAGCAGCTTCTCGACAGGGAAGGGCTACACCTTC.

The V call is TRBV2, the J call TRBJ1-5; 9 positions agree with TRBD1. The germline CDR1 and CDR2 sequences are SNHLY and FYNNEI. CDR3 length equals 15 residues. The J segment lost 7 bases and the V segment lost 0 bases, leaving 4 bases of the junction unmatched. The CDR3 spells CASSEAGQGIQPQHF. Written as DNA, the CDR3 is TGTGCCAGCAGTGAAGCTGGACAGGGGATACAGCCCCAGCATTTT. Combining the CDR3 with reference TRBV2 and TRBJ1-5 gives the whole variable domain EPEVTQTPSHQVTQMGQEVILRCVPISNHLYFYWYRQILGQKVEFLVSFYNNEISEKSEIFDDQFSVERPDGSNFTLKIRSTKLEDSAMYFCASSEAGQGIQPQHFGDGTRLSIL.

The genes are TRBV4-3 and TRBJ2-7; possibly TRBD2 for D (5 bases). Germline V gene lookup returns CDR1 LGHNA and CDR2 YSLEER. CDR3 length equals 13 residues. V was clipped by 0 bases and J by 4 bases, with 7 bases between them. The CDR3 is CASSQDREYEQYF. Here the CDR3 DNA reads TGCGCCAGCAGCCAAGATCGGGAATACGAGCAGTACTTC.

The rearrangement links TRBV7-6 to TRBJ2-2; 11 nucleotides align to TRBD2. V shed 5 bases and J 6 bases; nucleotides not matched to a gene: 5. This CDR3 comprises 15 residues. Per germline, CDR1 SGHVS and CDR2 FNYEAQ. The CDR3 loop is CASSTWTSGPGELFF. CDR3 nucleotide sequence: TGTGCCAGCAGCACTTGGACTAGCGGGCCCGGGGAGCTGTTTTTT.

Concerning this clone itself: Distinct nucleotide sequences in the sample also encode this CDR3. The CDR3 here is CASSLGRTGNTEAFF. CDR3 coding DNA: TGTGCCAGCAGCCTAGGGAGAACGGGGAACACTGAAGCTTTCTTT. V and J are TRBV11-2 and TRBJ1-1; no definite D call. Trimming left V 5 bases short and J 1 base short, with 14 bases between. Germline V lookup: CDR1 SGHAT, CDR2 FQNNGV. The CDR3 has 15 residues.

The chain carries TRBV7-2 and TRBJ1-6; 7 nucleotides agree with TRBD1. J lost 7 bases, V lost 1 base, and 4 bases had no gene match. The germline gives CDR1 SGHTA, CDR2 FQGNSA. CDR3 size: 15 residues. The CDR3 loop reads CASSLVPGGNSPLHF. The CDR3 DNA is TGTGCCAGCAGCTTAGTACCAGGGGGAAATTCACCCCTCCACTTT.

This chain joins TRBV2 and TRBJ2-5, with 7 positions matching TRBD2. V lost 6 bases, J lost 4 bases, and 8 bases stayed unmatched. CDR3 length equals 14 residues. The V gene's germline CDR1 is SNHLY and CDR2 FYNNEI. CDR3 sequence (DNA): TGTGCCAGCAGCCGCGGGGCGGGAGTAGAGACCCAGTACTTC. This sequence encodes CASSRGAGVETQYF.

The chain recombines TRBV4-1 with TRBJ1-1; D possibly corresponds to TRBD1 (6 bases). The CDR3 consists of 13 residues. CDR1 and CDR2 (germline): MGHRA, YSYEKL. Trimming removed 4 bases at V and 8 bases at J, with 14 bases between. The CDR3 spells CASSRLNQGEAFF. DNA for the CDR3: TGCGCCAGCAGCCGCCTAAACCAGGGGGAAGCTTTCTTT.

This clone appeared a single time. The junction departs from the called germline gene at one end, perhaps through a read error. The chain joins TRBV7-7 to TRBJ2-3; TRBD2 aligns across 9 bases. The V gene's germline CDR1 is SSHAT and CDR2 FNYEAQ (reference sequence). The CDR3 loop spans 16 amino acids. The chain's CDR3 is CASSPGLAGSTDTQYF. CDR3 in DNA: TGTGCTAGCAGCCCCGGGCTAGCGGGGTCCACAGATACGCAGTATTTT.

This clone was found once. The chain is built from TRBV18 and TRBJ1-5; 7 bases agree with TRBD1. This CDR3 has 13 residues. V shed 5 bases and J 6 bases; nucleotides not matched to a gene: 4. Germline assignment: CDR1 KGHSH and CDR2 LQKENI. CDR3 sequence reads: CASSTTGSQPQHF. The CDR3 region has the DNA TGTGCCAGCTCAACGACAGGGAGTCAGCCCCAGCATTTT.

The chain employs TRBV7-2 and TRBJ2-7; 11 bases are a match to TRBD2. J was trimmed by 3 bases and V by 5 bases; bases with no gene match: 6. The CDR3 extends over 15 amino acids. From germline, CDR1 is SGHTA and CDR2 FQGNSA. The CDR3 coding sequence is TGTGCCAGCAGCCAACTAGCGGGAGTGGGCTACGAGCAGTACTTC. This gives the protein CASSQLAGVGYEQYF.

The rearrangement joins TRBV5-4 to TRBJ1-1; TRBD1 might be the D (5 bases). Trimming cost V 1 base and J 2 bases, with 15 bases left between them. The CDR3 is 16 residues long. The germline gives CDR1 SGHNT, CDR2 YYREEE (reference sequence). DNA for the CDR3: TGTGCCAGCAGCTTGTCGGCAGGGAGGAGTAACACTGAAGCTTTCTTT. It specifies CASSLSAGRSNTEAFF.

The chain uses TRBV30 and TRBJ1-2, with TRBD1 matching over 9 bases. From germline, CDR1 is GTSNPN and CDR2 SVGIG (reference sequence). V trimming: 3 bases; J trimming: 2 bases; junction bases outside the gene matches: 16. CDR3 length: 18 residues. In DNA, the CDR3 is TGTGCCTGGAGGACAGGGGGTATATGGCCTAACAGAAACTATGGCTACACCTTC. Translated, it gives CAWRTGGIWPNRNYGYTF.

V gene TRBV6-5 combines with J gene TRBJ1-5; D is unresolved. V dropped 9 bases and J dropped 0 bases, with 9 bases sitting between them. The CDR3 totals 13 residues. Looked up from germline, CDR1 is MNHEY and CDR2 is SVGAGI. This CDR3 reads CASQKYSNQPQHF. The CDR3 DNA sequence: TGTGCCAGTCAGAAGTATAGCAATCAGCCCCAGCATTTT.

The chain employs TRBV4-1 and TRBJ2-7, with D possibly TRBD1 on 5 matching bases. The CDR3 runs to 15 residues. CDR1 is MGHRA, CDR2 YSYEKL, per germline. V dropped 0 bases and J dropped 4 bases, with 13 bases sitting between them. The CDR3 sequence: CASSQEVRTTYEQYF. Here the CDR3 DNA reads TGCGCCAGCAGCCAAGAAGTACGGACAACTTACGAGCAGTACTTC.